Described below is a single T cell receptor (beta chain) sequence and its context. This sample was included in a study of blood T cell repertoires in COVID-19. This table comes from immunoSEQ multiplex PCR, and its TCRdb copy is limited to in-frame clones, with some not included. The sample yields 55,000 to 90,000 clones, 85% to 90% seen once. Germline lookup yields CDR1 SGDLS and CDR2 YYNGEE. CDR3 length: 13 amino acids. Trimming took off 3 bases at V and 6 bases at J, with 9 bases between the two ends. This TCR derives from a human donor in a cohort sampled during active COVID-19. This chain links TRBV9 with TRBJ2-2, with D tentatively TRBD2 (6 bases). Sequenced: peripheral blood. The CDR3 here is CASSGLVPGELFF. The CDR3 nucleotides are TGTGCCAGCAGCGGACTAGTGCCCGGGGAGCTGTTTTTT.